This TCR beta chain was sequenced for a study of human versus mouse CDR3 diversity and MHC coevolution. Concerning this clone itself: Its specificity is not known.

Cells were CD45RO-negative CD62L-positive naive CD4 T cells sorted from PBMCs. Overall study findings and caveats: Compared with mice, human CDR3s carried more deletions and insertions on average.

TCRdb keeps only in-frame clones here, not all; method: immunoSEQ multiplex PCR. Of tens of thousands of clones listed, roughly 94% are singletons. The CDR3 runs to 15 residues. Germline CDR1 is SGHRS and CDR2 is YFSETQ. V lost 3 bases and J lost 1; bases outside the gene matches: 4. The sequence was obtained from a person aged 60 to 70 in good health. The sample was naive CD4+ T cells from blood. Subset indicated: CD45RO-negative CD62L-positive naive CD4 T cells. The J gene is TRBJ2-3, the V gene TRBV5-1, with 8 bases identical to TRBD2. In DNA form, the CDR3 reads TGCGCCAGCAGCTCGACTAGCGTCGGCACAGATACGCAGTATTTT. Residues: CASSSTSVGTDTQYF.